Following are 8 T cell receptor beta chains from one sample sequenced in a study of T cell responses to AZD1222 COVID-19 vaccine (dated by TCRdb to the early 2020s). The library relied on the immunoSEQ multiplex PCR assay. Sourced from immuneACCESS, this table was stored by TCRdb with only in-frame sequences that have V and J called. A share of the clones is absent; for the studies checked, an unresolved V gene accounts for under half, and the remainder has no known explanation. The sample yields around 120,000 clones; over 85% were counted once. The top ten constitute less than 4.5% of the sample. The time point label on this specimen signifies: baseline before first vaccination. Sequencing was performed on peripheral blood, taken on day 0 of AZD1222 vaccination. The origin of the receptors is an adult in good health.

The chain links TRBV7-6 to TRBJ1-5; D is unclear. The V end lost 1 base, the J end lost 6 bases, and 10 bases lay between the germline ends. CDR3 size: 14 residues. CDR1 is SGHVS, CDR2 FNYEAQ, per germline. The CDR3 DNA sequence: TGTGCCAGCAGCTTAGAATTGGGAAGTCAGCCCCAGCATTTT. Translating gives CASSLELGSQPQHF.

V is TRBV19 and J is TRBJ1-5, with a possible D match to TRBD1 (5 bases). Trimming removed 7 bases at V and 1 base at J, with 14 bases between. The CDR3 covers 15 residues. Germline assignment: CDR1 LNHDA and CDR2 SQIVND (reference sequence). The CDR3 is CASIALQGSNQPQHF. The CDR3, as DNA: TGTGCCAGTATTGCCCTGCAGGGAAGCAATCAGCCCCAGCATTTT.

This clone was seen only once. The chain recombines TRBV6-5 with TRBJ1-1; D gene uncertain. With 2 bases removed from V and 0 bases from J, the gap between germline ends came to 4 bases. Germline lookup yields CDR1 MNHEY and CDR2 SVGAGI. The CDR3 spans 13 residues. The CDR3 is CASSYDLNTEAFF. The CDR3 DNA is TGTGCCAGCAGTTACGACCTGAACACTGAAGCTTTCTTT.

Written as DNA, the CDR3 is TGTGCCAGCAGTTACCAGGGGTCTGGGGCCAACGTCCTGACTTTC. Translated, it gives CASSYQGSGANVLTF. The V gene is TRBV6-5, the J gene TRBJ2-6; D may be TRBD1 (6 bases). Germline V gives CDR1 MNHEY, CDR2 SVGAGI. The CDR3 covers 15 residues. V was shortened by 2 bases and J by 1 base, with 6 bases between the two germline ends.

The chain links TRBV5-5 to TRBJ1-5; 7 bases align to TRBD1. V lost 2 bases to trimming and J lost 1 base; unmatched junction nucleotides: 0. This CDR3 spans 14 amino acids. Germline V lookup: CDR1 SGHKS, CDR2 YYEKEE (reference sequence). The CDR3 here is CASSLQGSNQPQHF. CDR3 DNA sequence: TGTGCCAGCAGCTTACAGGGGAGCAATCAGCCCCAGCATTTT.

The genes are TRBV5-6 and TRBJ2-3; 9 bases are shared with TRBD2. V trimming: 3 bases; J trimming: 3 bases; junction bases outside the gene matches: 8. The germline V gene encodes CDR1 SGHDT and CDR2 YYEEEE. The CDR3 loop spans 16 amino acids. The CDR3 region is CASSYAGGFSTDTQYF. The DNA for the CDR3 is TGTGCCAGCAGCTATGCGGGGGGGTTTTCTACAGATACGCAGTATTTT.

A single count supports this clone. J is TRBJ2-1 and V is TRBV28; D is unclear. There are 12 residues in the CDR3. Trimming pared 2 bases from V and 5 bases from J, leaving 4 bases between. Looked up from germline, CDR1 is MDHEN and CDR2 is SYDVKM. The CDR3 region has the DNA TGTGCCAGCAGTTTAAATGACAATGAGCAGTTCTTC. This codes for CASSLNDNEQFF.

This chain links TRBV5-5 with TRBJ1-4; D perhaps matches TRBD1 (5 bases). The CDR3 loop spans 14 amino acids. The V gene's germline CDR1 is SGHKS and CDR2 YYEKEE (reference sequence). Trimming stripped 3 bases from V and 5 bases from J, with 11 bases between. The DNA for the CDR3 is TGTGCCAGCAGCTACCGGACACTCAATGAAAAACTGTTTTTT. This encodes CASSYRTLNEKLFF.